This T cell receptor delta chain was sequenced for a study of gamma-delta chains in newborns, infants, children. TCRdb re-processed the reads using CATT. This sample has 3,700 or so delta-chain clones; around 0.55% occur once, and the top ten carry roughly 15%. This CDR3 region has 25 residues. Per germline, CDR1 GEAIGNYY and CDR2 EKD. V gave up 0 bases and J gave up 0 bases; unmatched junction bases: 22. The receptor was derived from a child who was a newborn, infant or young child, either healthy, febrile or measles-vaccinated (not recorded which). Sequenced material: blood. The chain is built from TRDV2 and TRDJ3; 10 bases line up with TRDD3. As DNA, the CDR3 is TGTGCCTGTGACACCTCCCGCGTTACTACTGACCTGGGGGATAGGAGCTCCTGGGACACCCGACAGATGTTTTTC. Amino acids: CACDTSRVTTDLGDRSSWDTRQMFF.